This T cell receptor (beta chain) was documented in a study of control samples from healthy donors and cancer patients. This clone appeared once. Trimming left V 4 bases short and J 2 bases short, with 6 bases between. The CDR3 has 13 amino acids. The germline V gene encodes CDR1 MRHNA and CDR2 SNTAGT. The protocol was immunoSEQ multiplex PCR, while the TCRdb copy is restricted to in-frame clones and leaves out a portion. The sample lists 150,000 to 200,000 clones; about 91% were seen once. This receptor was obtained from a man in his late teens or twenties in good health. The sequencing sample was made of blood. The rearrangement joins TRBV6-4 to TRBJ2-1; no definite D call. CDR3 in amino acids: CASSGQPYNEQFF. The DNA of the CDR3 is TGTGCCAGCAGTGGCCAGCCCTACAATGAGCAGTTCTTC.